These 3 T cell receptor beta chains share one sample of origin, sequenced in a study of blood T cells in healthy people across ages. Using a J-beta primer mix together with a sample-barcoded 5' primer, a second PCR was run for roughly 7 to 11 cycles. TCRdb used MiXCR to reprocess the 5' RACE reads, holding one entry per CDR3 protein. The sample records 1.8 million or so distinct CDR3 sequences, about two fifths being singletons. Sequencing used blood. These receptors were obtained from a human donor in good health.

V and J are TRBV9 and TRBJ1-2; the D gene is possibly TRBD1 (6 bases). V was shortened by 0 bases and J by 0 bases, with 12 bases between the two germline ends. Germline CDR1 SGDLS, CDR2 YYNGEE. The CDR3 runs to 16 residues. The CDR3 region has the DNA TGTGCCAGCAGCGTAGCCCGGGGACAAGCTAACTATGGCTACACCTTC. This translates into CASSVARGQANYGYTF. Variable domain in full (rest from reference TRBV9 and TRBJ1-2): DSGVTQTPKHLITATGQRVTLRCSPRSGDLSVYWYQQSLDQGLQFLIQYYNGEERAKGNILERFSAQQFPDLHSELNLSSLELGDSALYFCASSVARGQANYGYTFGSGTRLTVV.

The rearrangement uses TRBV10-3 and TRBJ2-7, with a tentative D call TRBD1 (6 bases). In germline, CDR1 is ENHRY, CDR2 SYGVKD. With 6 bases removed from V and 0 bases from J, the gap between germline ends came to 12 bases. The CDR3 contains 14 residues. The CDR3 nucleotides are TGTGCCATCAGACAGGGTGGAAGCTCCTACGAGCAGTACTTC. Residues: CAIRQGGSSYEQYF.

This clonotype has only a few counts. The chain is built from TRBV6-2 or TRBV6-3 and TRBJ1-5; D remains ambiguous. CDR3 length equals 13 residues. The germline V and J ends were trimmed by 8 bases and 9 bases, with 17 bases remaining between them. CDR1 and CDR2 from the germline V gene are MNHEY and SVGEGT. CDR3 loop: CASGDSQLTPQHF. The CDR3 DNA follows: TGTGCCAGCGGTGATTCGCAGCTCACGCCCCAGCATTTT.